The rows below give T cell receptor beta chains drawn from one sample of a study of T cell changes during pregnancy in multiple sclerosis. Using immunoSEQ multiplex PCR, the repertoire was profiled, and TCRdb retains in-frame clones only, with some absent. The repertoire has roughly 52,000 clones, roughly 92% of them found once; the top ten carry approximately 0.25%. Source: CD4+ T cells from peripheral blood mononuclear cells, taken in the third trimester of pregnancy. The origin of the receptors is a female donor with multiple sclerosis, enrolled in a pregnancy study. Both conserved end residues are part of each CDR3. D genes are given only for firm matches. Rows give clone size only sometimes, using once, few, many, or a class for an expanded clone.

>TRBJ2-1|.|TRBV28|.
CASSPSGNEQFF
TGTGCCAGCAGTCCCTCGGGCAATGAGCAGTTCTTC
>TRBJ2-1|.|TRBV5-6|.
CASSLLKGQNEQFF
TGTGCCAGCAGCTTGCTTAAGGGACAAAATGAGCAGTTCTTC
>TRBJ2-1|.|TRBV5-4|TRBD2
CAFSGTRTYNEQFF
TGTGCCTTTTCCGGGACTAGGACCTACAATGAGCAGTTCTTC
>TRBJ2-5|.|TRBV9|.
CASSVAVGGETQYF
TGTGCCAGCAGCGTAGCTGTAGGAGGAGAGACCCAGTACTTC
>TRBJ2-2|.|TRBV11-3|.
CASSLGGLADTGELFF
TGTGCCAGCAGCTTGGGGGGCCTAGCGGACACCGGGGAGCTGTTTTTT
>TRBJ1-3|.|TRBV9|.
CASSVGRGRSTGNTIYF
TGTGCCAGCAGCGTTGGGCGGGGAAGAAGCACTGGAAACACCATATATTTT
>TRBJ2-7|.|TRBV5-4|.
CASSRRDTKSEQYF
TGTGCCAGCAGCCGACGGGACACCAAGTCCGAGCAGTACTTC
>TRBJ2-6|.|TRBV5-4|TRBD1
CASSPPGGTGGPSGANVLTF
TGTGCCAGCAGCCCCCCGGGCGGGACAGGGGGTCCCTCTGGGGCCAACGTCCTGACTTTC
>TRBJ2-2|.|TRBV6-6|.
CASSNQGKGTGELFF
TGTGCCAGCAGTAATCAGGGCAAAGGCACCGGGGAGCTGTTTTTT
>TRBJ2-7|.|TRBV27|TRBD2
CASSLSGGAGGSYF
TGTGCCAGCAGTTTATCCGGGGGAGCGGGAGGGTCCTACTTC
>TRBJ2-7|.|TRBV11-2|.
CASSPTAVGGYEQYF
TGTGCCAGCAGCCCGACCGCGGTAGGAGGATACGAGCAGTACTTC
>TRBJ2-7|.|TRBV19|TRBD1
CASSIIRDRGPYEQYF
TGTGCCAGTAGTATAATCAGGGACAGGGGTCCATACGAGCAGTACTTC
>TRBJ1-1|.|TRBV5-1|TRBD1
CASSFQGVGTEAFF
TGCGCCAGCAGCTTCCAGGGGGTGGGCACTGAAGCTTTCTTT
>TRBJ1-5|once|TRBV4-1|TRBD1
CASSPRQGTSFSNQPQHF
TGCGCCAGCAGCCCCCGACAGGGTACTTCTTTTAGCAATCAGCCCCAGCATTTT
>TRBJ2-7|.|TRBV11-2|.
CASSPGALSYEQYF
TGTGCCAGCAGTCCAGGGGCCCTCTCCTACGAGCAGTACTTC
>TRBJ1-6|few|TRBV19|.
CASSIRGYNSPLHF
TGTGCCAGTAGTATAAGGGGCTATAATTCACCCCTCCACTTT
>TRBJ1-1|.|TRBV2|.
CASSRGQWTEAFF
TGTGCCAGCAGTAGGGGTCAGTGGACTGAAGCTTTCTTT
>TRBJ1-1|.|TRBV28|TRBD1
CASGTGVSEAFF
TGTGCCAGCGGTACAGGGGTAAGTGAAGCTTTCTTT
>TRBJ1-1|once|TRBV19|.
CATQKGRNTEAFF
TGTGCCACTCAAAAGGGGCGAAACACTGAAGCTTTCTTT
>TRBJ1-2|.|TRBV10-3|TRBD1
CAIRSTDRDHGYTF
TGTGCCATCAGATCTACTGACAGGGACCATGGCTACACCTTC
>TRBJ2-3|.|TRBV5-4|.
CASSLASTDTQYF
TGTGCCAGCAGCTTAGCGAGCACAGATACGCAGTATTTT
>TRBJ1-5|.|TRBV10-3|TRBD1
CAISSSTGNSNQPQHF
TGTGCCATCAGTTCTTCGACAGGGAATAGCAATCAGCCCCAGCATTTT
>TRBJ1-6|once|TRBV23-1|.
CASSSGPGRGNSPLHF
TGCGCCAGCTCCTCGGGTCCAGGGAGGGGGAATTCACCCCTCCACTTT
>TRBJ1-5|.|TRBV7-2|.
CASSFGTIDQPQHF
TGTGCCAGCAGCTTTGGGACAATTGACCAGCCCCAGCATTTT
>TRBJ2-5|.|TRBV5-5|TRBD2
CASTPGGWQETQYF
TGTGCCAGCACCCCGGGAGGCTGGCAAGAGACCCAGTACTTC
>TRBJ2-5|.|TRBV27|TRBD1
CASKEGTGQETQYF
TGTGCCAGCAAGGAAGGGACAGGGCAAGAGACCCAGTACTTC
>TRBJ2-1|.|TRBV5-3|TRBD1
CARSLNYRGNEQFF
TGTGCCAGAAGTCTGAACTACAGGGGGAATGAGCAGTTCTTC
>TRBJ2-7|.|TRBV7-9|TRBD1
CASSLTGGETYEQYF
TGTGCCAGCAGCTTGACAGGGGGTGAAACGTACGAGCAGTACTTC
>TRBJ1-2|.|TRBV19|TRBD1
CASRTGFYGYTF
TGTGCCAGTCGGACAGGGTTCTATGGCTACACCTTC
>TRBJ2-7|.|TRBV6-1|TRBD2
CASSEGTTRYEQYF
TGTGCCAGCAGTGAGGGGACTACTCGCTACGAGCAGTACTTC
>TRBJ1-1|.|TRBV2|TRBD1
CASQDRVNTEAFF
TGTGCCAGTCAGGACAGGGTGAACACTGAAGCTTTCTTT
>TRBJ2-7|.|TRBV11-2|.
CASSLDLSGLYEQYF
TGTGCCAGCAGCTTAGACCTGTCAGGGTTATACGAGCAGTACTTC
>TRBJ2-7|.|TRBV5-4|TRBD1
CASTRLATGDTHEQYF
TGTGCCAGCACCAGACTGGCGACAGGGGATACTCACGAGCAGTACTTC
>TRBJ1-4|.|TRBV6-5|.
CASRYSGTTNEKLFF
TGTGCCAGCAGGTATTCAGGAACAACTAATGAAAAACTGTTTTTT
>TRBJ1-1|few|TRBV30|.
CACDSFLMNTEAFF
TGTGCCTGCGACAGCTTCCTCATGAACACTGAAGCTTTCTTT
>TRBJ2-3|.|TRBV9|.
CASSVLPRDTQYF
TGTGCCAGCAGCGTACTGCCTCGGGATACGCAGTATTTT
>TRBJ2-3|.|TRBV7-9|.
CASSLGAGVTDTQYF
TGTGCCAGCAGCTTAGGCGCAGGGGTTACAGATACGCAGTATTTT